Detailed here is one TCR beta chain. Its antigen is as yet unknown. The sample belongs to a study of cytomegalovirus exposure and HLA in healthy donors. The PCR ran on 60 Vbeta and 13 Jbeta primers. The data were produced by immunoSEQ multiplex PCR, yet TCRdb's version contains in-frame clones alone and is incomplete. The sample holds 140,000 to 150,000 clones, almost 85% seen once. CDR3 size: 15 residues. The J segment lost 4 bases and the V segment lost 5 bases, leaving 10 bases of the junction unmatched. Per the germline V gene, CDR1 is SGHAT and CDR2 is FQNNGV. Points from the study as a whole: Researchers reported in a later analysis that a missense DCLRE1C variant was tied to TCR beta V- and J-gene trimming.

V gene TRBV11-2 combines with J gene TRBJ1-2; 7 bases map to TRBD1. Sequenced: PBMCs. This TCR came from a woman aged 55 to 70 in good health and CMV-seropositive. The CDR3 coding sequence is TGTGCCAGCAGCCTTGCAGGACAGGACTTCTATGGCTACACCTTC. Translation gives CASSLAGQDFYGYTF.